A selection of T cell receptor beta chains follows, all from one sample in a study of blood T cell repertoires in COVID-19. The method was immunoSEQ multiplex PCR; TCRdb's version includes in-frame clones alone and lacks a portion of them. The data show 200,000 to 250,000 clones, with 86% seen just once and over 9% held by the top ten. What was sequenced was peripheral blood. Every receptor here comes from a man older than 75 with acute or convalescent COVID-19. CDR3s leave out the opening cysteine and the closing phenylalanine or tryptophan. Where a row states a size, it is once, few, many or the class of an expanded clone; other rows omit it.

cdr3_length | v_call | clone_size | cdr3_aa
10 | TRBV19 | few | ASSIGTGELF
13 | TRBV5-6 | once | ASSSEGAAAYGYT
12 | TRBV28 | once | ATHKGTVPHEQY
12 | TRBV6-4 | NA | ASSEQGNTGELF
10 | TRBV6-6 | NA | ATRLGNTEAF
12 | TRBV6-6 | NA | ASSPQGAGETQY
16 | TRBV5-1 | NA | ASSLGLLAGAEADTQY
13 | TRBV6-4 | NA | ASSMTAGLGQPQH
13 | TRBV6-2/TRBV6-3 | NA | ASSYRGQGHQPQH
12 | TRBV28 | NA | ASTVPGQAQPQH
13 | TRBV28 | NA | ASSSLWGGNQPQH
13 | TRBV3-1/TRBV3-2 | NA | ASSQGIGAGQPQH
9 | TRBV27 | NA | ASSRGGAQF
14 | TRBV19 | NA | ASARTGASGANVLT
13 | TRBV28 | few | ASRKRTGGSYGYT
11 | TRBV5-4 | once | ASSLDRTQPQH
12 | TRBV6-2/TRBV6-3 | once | ASSTLTVNTEAF
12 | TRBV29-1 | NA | SVDGQGLGETQY
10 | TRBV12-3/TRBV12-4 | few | ASSSGSQPQH
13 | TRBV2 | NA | ASSEGAGGIYGYT
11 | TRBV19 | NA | ASSMRMNTEAF